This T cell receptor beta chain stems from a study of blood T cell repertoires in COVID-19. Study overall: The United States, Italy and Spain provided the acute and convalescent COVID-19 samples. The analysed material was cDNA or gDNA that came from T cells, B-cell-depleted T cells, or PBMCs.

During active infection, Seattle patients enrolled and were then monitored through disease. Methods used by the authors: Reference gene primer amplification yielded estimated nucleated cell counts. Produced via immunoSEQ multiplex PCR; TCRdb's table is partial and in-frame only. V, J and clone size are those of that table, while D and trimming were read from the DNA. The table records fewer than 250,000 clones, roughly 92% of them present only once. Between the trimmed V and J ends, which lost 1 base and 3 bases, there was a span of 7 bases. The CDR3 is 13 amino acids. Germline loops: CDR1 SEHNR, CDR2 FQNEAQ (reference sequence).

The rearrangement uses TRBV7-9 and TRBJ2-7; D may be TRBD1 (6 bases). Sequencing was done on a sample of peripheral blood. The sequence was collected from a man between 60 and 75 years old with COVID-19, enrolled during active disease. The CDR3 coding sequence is TGTGCCAGCAGCTTAGGGACAGTCTACGAGCAGTACTTC. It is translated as CASSLGTVYEQYF.